The 14 T cell receptor beta chains below come from one sample, sequenced in a study of patients and donors after allogeneic stem cell transplantation. Via MiXCR, TCRdb re-called the RT-PCR reads, giving one row per CDR3 protein. The sample has approximately 150,000 distinct CDR3 sequences, 24% seen once. The sequencing sample was made of blood, either unsorted or a sorted T cell fraction (not recorded which). The receptors were sampled from a human donor who was either an allogeneic HSCT recipient or a stem cell or donor lymphocyte infusion donor (not recorded which). It is not recorded whose cells these are; they may come from a transplant donor.

The CDR3 loop reads CAIEKGTTSGSTDTQYF. The CDR3 DNA sequence: TGTGCCATCGAGAAGGGAACGACTAGCGGGAGCACAGATACGCAGTATTTT. This chain joins TRBV10-3 and TRBJ2-3, with 10 bases lining up with TRBD2. This CDR3 spans 17 amino acids. CDR1 is ENHRY, CDR2 SYGVKD, per germline. J lost 0 bases, V lost 8 bases, and 11 bases had no gene match.

J is TRBJ2-3 and V is TRBV28; TRBD1 is a possible D gene (5 bases). Germline V CDR1 and CDR2: MDHEN, SYDVKM. The ends were cut back, 2 bases at V and 9 bases at J, with 9 bases in the middle. This CDR3 is 12 amino acids long. As DNA, the CDR3 is TGTGCCAGCAGTTTAAGGGCAGGGACGCAGTATTTT. Amino acid sequence: CASSLRAGTQYF.

The chain joins TRBV5-1 to TRBJ2-7; weak D call: TRBD1 (6 bases). Per the germline V gene, CDR1 is SGHRS and CDR2 is YFSETQ. Trimming left V 3 bases short and J 4 bases short, with 8 bases between. The CDR3 runs 12 residues. In nucleotides, the CDR3 is TGCGCCAGCAGCTGGGACATGTACGAGCAGTACTTC. The encoded protein is CASSWDMYEQYF.

V is TRBV7-2 and J is TRBJ2-1; 8 bases fit TRBD2. Germline loops: CDR1 SGHTA, CDR2 FQGNSA. Trimming took 6 bases from V and 4 from J; bases not matched to a gene: 17. The CDR3 has 18 amino acids. The CDR3 protein is CASRMGSALSGKYNEQFF. In DNA, the CDR3 is TGTGCCAGCAGGATGGGCTCAGCCCTTAGCGGGAAATACAATGAGCAGTTCTTC. Drawing the rest from reference TRBV7-2 and TRBJ2-1, the complete variable domain is GAGVSQSPSNKVTEKGKDVELRCDPISGHTALYWYRQSLGQGLEFLIYFQGNSAPDKSGLPSDRFSAERTGGSVSTLTIQRTQQEDSAVYLCASRMGSALSGKYNEQFFGPGTRLTVL.

In its sample, this clonotype was seen a few times. The rearrangement links TRBV20-1 to TRBJ2-1; 13 bases are a match to TRBD2. Germline V gene data show CDR1 as DFQATT and CDR2 as SNEGSKA (reference sequence). V shed 6 bases, J shed 7 bases, and the junction held 6 bases outside the gene matches. The CDR3 is made up of 14 amino acids. The CDR3 protein is CSATRTSGGNEQFF. As DNA, the CDR3 is TGCAGTGCAACCCGGACTAGCGGGGGTAATGAGCAGTTCTTC.

A few counts support this clonotype. The V and J genes are TRBV20-1 and TRBJ2-1; TRBD2 might be the D (6 bases). The CDR3 has 13 amino acids. Germline V CDR1 and CDR2: DFQATT, SNEGSKA (reference sequence). V lost 3 bases to trimming and J lost 3 bases, with 9 bases between them. CDR3 in amino acids: CSASGSGYNEQFF. CDR3 sequence (DNA): TGCAGTGCTAGTGGTAGCGGCTACAATGAGCAGTTCTTC.

The rearrangement joins TRBV5-1 to TRBJ1-2, with a weak D call TRBD1 (5 bases). Germline-derived CDR1 and CDR2 are SGHRS and YFSETQ. The CDR3 totals 15 residues. The V end lost 4 bases, the J end lost 8 bases, and 21 bases lay between the germline ends. The DNA of the CDR3 is TGCGCCAGCAGCCCAGGGAATCCGGCTCCAGGCGGCTACACCTTC. Translating gives CASSPGNPAPGGYTF. The full variable domain, its missing parts supplied by reference TRBV5-1 and TRBJ1-2, is KAGVTQTPRYLIKTRGQQVTLSCSPISGHRSVSWYQQTPGQGLQFLFEYFSETQRNKGNFPGRFSGRQFSNSRSEMNVSTLELGDSALYLCASSPGNPAPGGYTFGSGTRLTVV.

The chain employs TRBV15 and TRBJ2-2; no reliable D call. The germline V and J ends were trimmed by 5 bases and 6 bases, with 7 bases remaining between them. Looked up from germline, CDR1 is LNHNV and CDR2 is YYDKDF (reference sequence). The CDR3 runs to 12 residues. The CDR3 loop reads CATSRVAGELFF. CDR3 DNA sequence: TGTGCCACCAGCCGCGTAGCCGGGGAGCTGTTTTTT.

The chain couples TRBV12-3 or TRBV12-4 to TRBJ2-1, with D perhaps TRBD1 or TRBD2 (5 bases each). The length of the CDR3 is 14 residues. V dropped 5 bases and J dropped 7 bases, with 15 bases sitting between them. The CDR3 reads CASSTWDPRNEQFF. CDR3 bases: TGTGCCAGCAGTACTTGGGACCCCCGGAATGAGCAGTTCTTC.

This clonotype came up a few times. CDR3 in DNA: TGTGCCAGCTCACCACCGGGACAGGGGCCTGCAACTAATGAAAAACTGTTTTTT. Amino acids: CASSPPGQGPATNEKLFF. This chain connects TRBV18 to TRBJ1-4, with TRBD1 matching 10 bases. The V gene's germline CDR1 is KGHSH and CDR2 LQKENI. The CDR3 consists of 18 residues. After removal of 0 bases from V and 0 bases from J, the junction contained 4 bases not matched to a gene. Drawing the rest from reference TRBV18 and TRBJ1-4, the complete variable domain is NAGVMQNPRHLVRRRGQEARLRCSPMKGHSHVYWYRQLPEEGLKFMVYLQKENIIDESGMPKERFSAEFPKEGPSILRIQQVVRGDSAAYFCASSPPGQGPATNEKLFFGSGTQLSVL.

This clonotype was detected many times. The gene calls are TRBV5-6 and TRBJ1-2; 9 bases line up with TRBD1. The germline V gene encodes CDR1 SGHDT and CDR2 YYEEEE. This CDR3 comprises 15 residues. The junction had 9 bases not matched to a gene; V was cut back by 4 bases and J by 5 bases. CDR3 region: CASSRTTGGLYGYTF. CDR3 DNA sequence: TGTGCCAGCAGCAGGACGACAGGGGGGCTATATGGCTACACCTTC.

There are a few counts of this clonotype. The chain is built from TRBV14 and TRBJ2-3; D is unclear. With 1 base removed from V and 2 bases from J, the gap between germline ends came to 19 bases. The CDR3 extends over 18 amino acids. Germline V gene data show CDR1 as SGHDN and CDR2 as FVKESK. In DNA, the CDR3 is TGTGCCAGCAGCCAAGCCTACTTCGACCAACAGTTCACAGATACGCAGTATTTT. As protein: CASSQAYFDQQFTDTQYF.

This clonotype has a handful of counts. The chain couples TRBV12-3 or TRBV12-4 to TRBJ1-1; D is uncertain. CDR3 length equals 11 residues. The V gene lost 6 bases and the J gene lost 9 bases, with 11 bases spanning the gap. The CDR3 loop is CASSGVGKAFF. In nucleotides, the CDR3 is TGTGCCAGCAGCGGCGTTGGAAAAGCTTTCTTT.

The V and J genes are TRBV18 and TRBJ2-4; the D gene is possibly TRBD2 (5 bases). The CDR3 extends over 18 amino acids. Germline CDR1 reads KGHSH; CDR2 reads LQKENI. V shed 0 bases and J shed 0 bases, with 15 bases lying between them. The CDR3 nucleotides read TGTGCCAGCTCACCACCTGGATCTAGCAGAATAGCCAAAAACATTCAGTACTTC. Translating it yields CASSPPGSSRIAKNIQYF.